This T cell receptor (beta chain) was recorded in a study of blood T cell repertoires in COVID-19. Overall study: The cDNA or gDNA used as material had been derived from T cells, B-cell-depleted T cells, or PBMCs.

CDR3 length: 19 residues. The trim removed 1 base at V and 1 base at J, leaving 10 bases unmatched. Germline loops: CDR1 LGHDT, CDR2 YNNKEL (reference sequence). Authors' data handling: How many nucleated cells were present was estimated from reference gene primer amplification. Sequencing used immunoSEQ multiplex PCR; TCRdb keeps in-frame clones, though not all of them. V, J and clone size are those of that table, while D and trimming were read from the DNA. The data show some 250,000 clones, over 65% seen once. This clone was seen just once. The sequencing input was peripheral blood. This chain links TRBV3-1 (or the pseudogene TRBV3-2) with TRBJ2-2; 9 positions match TRBD2. The receptor comes from a woman older than 75 with acute or convalescent COVID-19. This chain's CDR3 is CASSQGVAGVSVNTGELFF. The CDR3 DNA follows: TGTGCCAGCAGCCAAGGGGTAGCGGGAGTATCAGTGAACACCGGGGAGCTGTTTTTT.